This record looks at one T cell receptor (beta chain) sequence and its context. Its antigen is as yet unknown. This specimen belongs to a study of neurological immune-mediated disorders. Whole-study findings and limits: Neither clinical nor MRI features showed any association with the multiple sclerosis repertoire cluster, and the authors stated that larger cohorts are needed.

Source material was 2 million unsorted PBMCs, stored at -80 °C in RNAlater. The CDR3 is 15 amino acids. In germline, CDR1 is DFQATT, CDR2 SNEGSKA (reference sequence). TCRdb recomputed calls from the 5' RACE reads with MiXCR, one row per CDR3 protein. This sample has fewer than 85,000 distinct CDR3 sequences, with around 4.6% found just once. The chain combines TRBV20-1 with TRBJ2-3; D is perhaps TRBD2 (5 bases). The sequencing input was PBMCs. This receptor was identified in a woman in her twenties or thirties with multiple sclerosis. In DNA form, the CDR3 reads TGCAGCTTCCAAGCCCACGGGAAGGGCACAGATACGCAGTATTTT. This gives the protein CSFQAHGKGTDTQYF.